This T cell receptor (beta chain) was captured by sequencing in a study of regulatory T cells in long-lasting Graves disease. In building TCR beta libraries, iRepertoire HTBI primers were used together with Arm-PCR of CDR3 regions. TCRdb re-analysed the multiplex PCR reads in MiXCR, keeping a single row per CDR3 protein. The sample lists 550,000 to 600,000 distinct CDR3 sequences; about 16% were seen once. There are 15 residues in the CDR3. The V and J ends lost 2 bases and 1 base respectively, with 13 bases between them. CDR1 and CDR2 from the germline V gene are SQVTM and ANQGSEA. Notes on the study in general: With persistent disease, TRBV28, TRBJ1-2 and TRBJ2-5 were the favored segments.

Comment on this clonotype: Its antigen remains unknown. Here the CDR3 omits its conserved ending phenylalanine or tryptophan, so a read error is the likely source.

Noted time point: newly diagnosed GD, antithyroid drugs for less than 3 months. The authors made the TCR library using RNA they extracted from PBMCs. This same sample was also taken into another study, of T cells in Graves' hyperthyroidism and ophthalmopathy. That paper states: During a first-round RT-PCR of the TCR CDR3, the HTBI primer set was used.

The gene calls are TRBV29-1 and TRBJ2-3; the D gene is possibly TRBD2 (7 bases). The sequence derives from a man younger than 35 with Graves disease. Source: peripheral blood mononuclear cells (PBMCs), taken at new diagnosis, from a patient treated with antithyroid drugs. In nucleotides, the CDR3 is TGCAGCGTTGAATCGGGGGGCTTTGGCACAGATACGCAGTATCTT. Protein: CSVESGGFGTDTQYL.